Below are 14 T cell receptor beta chains sequenced from a single sample in a study of blood T cell repertoires in COVID-19. The repertoire was sequenced with immunoSEQ multiplex PCR; TCRdb's copy has only in-frame clones and lacks some. The table shows about 60,000 clones, with approximately 85% occurring only once. Specimen: peripheral blood. The receptors come from a human donor in a cohort sampled during active COVID-19.

This clone was observed once. The chain has TRBV15 and TRBJ2-7; 9 nucleotides agree with TRBD1. The V segment lost 5 bases and the J segment 5 bases; nucleotides outside the gene matches: 10. Germline V gives CDR1 LNHNV, CDR2 YYDKDF (reference sequence). The CDR3 is 15 residues long. CDR3 in amino acids: CATSSHRDREDEQYF. The CDR3 DNA reads TGTGCCACCAGCTCCCACCGGGACAGGGAGGACGAGCAGTACTTC. The whole variable domain, remainder taken from reference TRBV15 and TRBJ2-7, is DAMVIQNPRYQVTQFGKPVTLSCSQTLNHNVMYWYQQKSSQAPKLLFHYYDKDFNNEADTPDNFQSRRPNTSFCFLDIRSPGLGDTAMYLCATSSHRDREDEQYFGPGTRLTVT.

V usage is TRBV29-1 and J usage is TRBJ2-1; a possible D gene is TRBD1 (6 bases). The CDR3 consists of 14 residues. CDR1 is SQVTM, CDR2 ANQGSEA, per germline. With 1 base removed from V and 1 base from J, the gap between germline ends came to 8 bases. The CDR3 sequence: CSVEVGGSYNEQFF. DNA for the CDR3: TGCAGCGTTGAAGTAGGGGGTTCCTACAATGAGCAGTTCTTC.

The chain is built from TRBV7-6 and TRBJ2-2; TRBD1 aligns across 10 bases. The CDR3 length is 15 residues. With 5 bases clipped from V and 4 bases from J, the junction kept 4 bases outside the gene matches. From germline, CDR1 is SGHVS and CDR2 FNYEAQ. CDR3 in DNA: TGTGCCAGCAGCAAGCGGACAGGGGGCACCGGGGAGCTGTTTTTT. Amino acid sequence: CASSKRTGGTGELFF.

This sequence joins TRBV19 and TRBJ1-5; 9 bases are shared with TRBD1. The trim removed 7 bases at V and 6 bases at J, leaving 7 bases unmatched. Germline CDR1 reads LNHDA; CDR2 reads SQIVND (reference sequence). This CDR3 contains 14 residues. The CDR3 nucleotides read TGTGCCAGTACTACCGACAGGGGGTTTCAGCCCCAGCATTTT. It is translated as CASTTDRGFQPQHF.

In regard to this clone: This CDR3 is also generated by other DNA sequences in the sample. The chain uses TRBV24-1 and TRBJ2-7, with 9 nucleotides matching TRBD1. CDR3 length: 15 amino acids. The J segment lost 0 bases and the V segment lost 3 bases, leaving 2 bases of the junction unmatched. From germline, CDR1 is KGHDR and CDR2 SFDVKD. DNA for the CDR3: TGTGCCACCAGTGATCCGGGACAGGGCTCCTACGAGCAGTACTTC. As protein: CATSDPGQGSYEQYF.

The chain combines TRBV6-5 with TRBJ2-7, with 7 bases fitting TRBD1. V shed 6 bases, J shed 5 bases, and the junction held 7 bases outside the gene matches. Germline loops: CDR1 MNHEY, CDR2 SVGAGI. The CDR3 covers 13 residues. The CDR3 is CASSLTGSNEQYF. As DNA, the CDR3 is TGTGCCAGCAGCCTGACAGGGTCTAACGAGCAGTACTTC.

This CDR3 reads CASSQGLAGGGGETQYF. CDR3 nucleotides: TGTGCCAGCAGCCAGGGACTAGCGGGAGGAGGGGGAGAGACCCAGTACTTC. This chain links TRBV3-1 (or the pseudogene TRBV3-2) with TRBJ2-5, with TRBD2 matching over 15 bases. Germline lookup yields CDR1 LGHDT and CDR2 YNNKEL (reference sequence). The V gene end was trimmed by 3 bases and the J gene end by 4 bases; junction bases not matched to a gene: 6. CDR3 size: 17 residues.

The V gene is TRBV11-2, the J gene TRBJ2-7, with 7 bases identical to TRBD2. This CDR3 comprises 17 residues. Per the germline V gene, CDR1 is SGHAT and CDR2 is FQNNGV. V gave up 4 bases and J gave up 3 bases; unmatched junction bases: 15. CDR3 sequence reads: CASSYDYGRGFLYEQYF. The DNA of the CDR3 is TGTGCCAGCAGCTATGACTATGGGCGGGGGTTCCTCTACGAGCAGTACTTC.

This sequence joins TRBV12-5 and TRBJ2-5; TRBD2 agrees at 8 bases. CDR3 length: 14 amino acids. The germline V gene has CDR1 LGHNT and CDR2 FRNRAP. After removal of 6 bases from V and 3 bases from J, the junction contained 6 bases not matched to a gene. CDR3 region: CASGPGLAEETQYF. In DNA, the CDR3 is TGTGCTAGTGGCCCAGGACTAGCCGAAGAGACCCAGTACTTC.

The rearrangement joins TRBV18 to TRBJ2-6; D possibly corresponds to TRBD2 (5 bases). Trimming removed 6 bases from V and 1 base from J, with 13 bases in between. Germline V gene lookup returns CDR1 KGHSH and CDR2 LQKENI. The length of the CDR3 is 16 residues. DNA for the CDR3: TGTGCCAGCTCCCGAGGGTCGAGGTCTGGGGCCAACGTCCTGACTTTC. Protein sequence: CASSRGSRSGANVLTF.

The chain carries TRBV10-2 and TRBJ1-6; D not certain. The CDR3 loop spans 13 amino acids. V was shortened by 5 bases and J by 9 bases, with 11 bases between the two germline ends. Germline V lookup: CDR1 WSHSY, CDR2 SAAADI. The CDR3 loop is CASSITTRSPLHF. The CDR3 DNA is TGCGCCAGCAGTATAACTACACGTTCACCCCTCCACTTT.

This clone was seen a handful of times. The chain has TRBV5-6 and TRBJ1-4; 7 bases map to TRBD1. V shed 3 bases and J 0 bases; nucleotides not matched to a gene: 2. CDR3 length: 15 amino acids. Per germline, CDR1 SGHDT and CDR2 YYEEEE. CDR3 nucleotide sequence: TGTGCCAGCAGCTATACAGGGGCAACTAATGAAAAACTGTTTTTT. This sequence encodes CASSYTGATNEKLFF.

DNA of the CDR3: TGTGCCAGCAGCCCAGGACAGGGCTCAGATACGCAGTATTTT. This sequence encodes CASSPGQGSDTQYF. The chain combines TRBV9 with TRBJ2-3; 8 bases agree with TRBD1. Germline lookup yields CDR1 SGDLS and CDR2 YYNGEE. The length of the CDR3 is 14 residues. J lost 4 bases, V lost 4 bases, and 5 bases had no gene match.

The chain couples TRBV2 to TRBJ1-4, with 9 bases lining up with TRBD1. CDR3 size: 15 residues. From germline, CDR1 is SNHLY and CDR2 FYNNEI. J gave up 6 bases and V 6 bases, and 8 bases lay outside the gene matches. CDR3 protein: CASRAPDRGHEKLFF. As DNA, the CDR3 is TGTGCCAGCAGGGCCCCGGACAGGGGCCATGAAAAACTGTTTTTT.